This T cell receptor beta chain is drawn from a study of OX40 agonist ivuxolimab in advanced cancers. Whole-study context: Cohort: approximately 79% men, mean age about 60, aged roughly 23 to 90.

The study sampled blood at baseline, cycle 4 day 1, and cycle 7 day 1. A remark on this clone: Its target is not known.

Study conclusions and caveats: Compared with others, partial responders at 0.1-3.0 mg/kg displayed clonal expansion among the lowest.

Clones were sequenced by immunoSEQ multiplex PCR, and TCRdb holds only the in-frame ones, with some missing. The sample has 73,000 or so clones; around 80% are singletons. The sample was CD4+ or CD8+ T cells sorted from blood, taken in a trial of the OX40 agonist ivuxolimab. The clonotype originates from an adult with an advanced solid tumor such as melanoma, head and neck, liver or kidney cancer.

The CDR3 DNA sequence: TGTGCCAGCAGCCCGGGACAGGGGGCAAGTGGAAACACCATATATTTT. It is translated as CASSPGQGASGNTIYF. The chain recombines TRBV5-4 with TRBJ1-3; TRBD1 agrees at 12 bases. Germline CDR1 reads SGHNT; CDR2 reads YYREEE (reference sequence). The CDR3 totals 16 residues. The V segment lost 4 bases and the J segment 3 bases; nucleotides outside the gene matches: 5.